By frequency in the sample, the clone carrying this TCR beta chain is medium-sized. Here immunoSEQ multiplex PCR was the method, and the copy in TCRdb shows in-frame clones only, minus some. The table lists tens of thousands of clones, roughly 87% of them singletons. This specimen belongs to a study of blood T cell repertoires in COVID-19. Study at large: Samples of COVID-19 (acute and convalescent) were obtained from the United States, Italy and Spain.

The CDR3 extends over 22 amino acids. The sequence came from a human donor in a cohort sampled during active COVID-19. Source material: peripheral blood. The rearrangement joins TRBV21-1 to TRBJ2-1; the DNA was not used to check the table's D call, TRBD2. TRBV21-1 is described as a pseudogene. CDR3 sequence: CASSSSSGLAGRPNEHYNEQFF. CDR3 coding DNA: TGTGCCAGCAGCTCGTCCTCGGGACTAGCGGGACGCCCCAATGAACACTACAATGAGCAGTTCTTC.